These 19 T cell receptor beta chains originate from one sample sequenced in a study of T cell clones after liver transplantation. TCRdb's copy holds only in-frame clones and misses some; the assay was immunoSEQ multiplex PCR. The sample consists of around 21,000 clones, approximately 93% of them appearing once. The sample in question was CD8+ T cells from blood, obtained approximately 26 months after liver transplant. Receptors originate from a human patient who received a liver transplant. Some T cells may originate from the graft donor.

The CDR3 nucleotides read TGTGCCAGCAGCTTAATCCGGGGTGGCACAGATACGCAGTATTTT. Protein product: CASSLIRGGTDTQYF. The chain combines TRBV7-8 with TRBJ2-3, with D maybe TRBD2 (5 bases). In germline, CDR1 is SGHVS, CDR2 FQNEAQ. The CDR3 totals 15 residues. The V end lost 2 bases, the J end lost 1 base, and 10 bases lay between the germline ends.

V gene TRBV12-5 combines with J gene TRBJ2-3, with D maybe TRBD1 (5 bases). The CDR3 extends over 16 amino acids. Germline CDR1 LGHNT, CDR2 FRNRAP. V was shortened by 0 bases and J by 4 bases, with 14 bases between the two germline ends. In nucleotides, the CDR3 is TGTGCTAGTGGTTTGGTGGGCCAGGGTCGGGCAGATACGCAGTATTTT. Amino acids: CASGLVGQGRADTQYF.

This clone came up once. V gene TRBV27 combines with J gene TRBJ2-7; 7 bases agree with TRBD2. V shed 3 bases, J shed 0 bases, and the junction held 5 bases outside the gene matches. CDR1 and CDR2 (germline): MNHEY, SMNVEV (reference sequence). The CDR3 runs to 15 residues. The chain's CDR3 is CASSLLGLGSYEQYF. The DNA of the CDR3 is TGTGCCAGCAGTTTGCTTGGACTAGGCTCCTACGAGCAGTACTTC.

The V call is TRBV27, the J call TRBJ2-1; 11 bases align to TRBD1. This CDR3 is built from 15 residues. The V and J ends lost 7 bases and 2 bases, in that order; junction bases with no gene match: 4. Germline V gene lookup returns CDR1 MNHEY and CDR2 SMNVEV (reference sequence). The CDR3 DNA reads TGTGCCAGCAATGGACAGGGGGCCCCCTACAATGAGCAGTTCTTC. Protein product: CASNGQGAPYNEQFF.

The CDR3 loop reads CAWSAGLAASYEQYF. CDR3 DNA: TGTGCCTGGAGTGCGGGACTAGCGGCCTCCTACGAGCAGTACTTC. This chain connects TRBV30 to TRBJ2-7; 11 positions agree with TRBD2. Per germline, CDR1 GTSNPN and CDR2 SVGIG (reference sequence). V was clipped by 1 base and J by 0 bases; unmatched bases: 2. There are 15 residues in the CDR3.

The chain couples TRBV27 to TRBJ2-2; the D gene could be TRBD1 or TRBD2 (5 bases each). Germline lookup yields CDR1 MNHEY and CDR2 SMNVEV (reference sequence). Trimming shortened V by 6 bases and J by 2 bases, and 7 bases separated the two germline ends. CDR3 size: 13 residues. CDR3 sequence reads: CASSGTNTGELFF. The CDR3 DNA sequence: TGTGCCAGCAGCGGGACCAACACCGGGGAGCTGTTTTTT.

The chain employs TRBV25-1 and TRBJ2-3, with D perhaps matching TRBD1 or TRBD2 (5 bases each). V dropped 6 bases and J dropped 1 base, with 11 bases sitting between them. The CDR3 runs to 14 residues. Germline CDR1 is MGHDK and CDR2 is SYGVNS. The CDR3 protein is CASSWGYGTDTQYF. CDR3 coding DNA: TGTGCCAGCAGCTGGGGGTATGGCACAGATACGCAGTATTTT.

The V and J genes are TRBV28 and TRBJ1-1; the D gene is possibly TRBD1 (5 bases). The CDR3 is made up of 14 amino acids. Trimming pared 7 bases from V and 1 base from J, leaving 13 bases between. Germline V lookup: CDR1 MDHEN, CDR2 SYDVKM. DNA of the CDR3: TGTGCCAGCATCTACGTTAGGGGGAACACTGAAGCTTTCTTT. Translating it yields CASIYVRGNTEAFF.

This chain joins TRBV9 and TRBJ1-3; unclear D gene. Germline V gene sequence: CDR1 SGDLS, CDR2 YYNGEE. V lost 4 bases and J 4 bases, leaving 12 bases between the germline ends. The CDR3 has 14 residues. DNA for the CDR3: TGTGCCAGCAGCCTCCGGGCGGAAGGAAACACCATATATTTT. It specifies CASSLRAEGNTIYF.

The chain combines TRBV27 with TRBJ2-7; D unclear. Germline values: CDR1 MNHEY, CDR2 SMNVEV (reference sequence). This CDR3 spans 14 amino acids. Trimming took off 4 bases at V and 2 bases at J, with 12 bases between the two ends. CDR3 residues: CASSSGSAAYEQYF. The CDR3 nucleotides are TGTGCCAGCAGTTCGGGCTCCGCGGCCTACGAGCAGTACTTC.

This chain connects TRBV14 to TRBJ2-1; 9 nucleotides agree with TRBD2. The germline gives CDR1 SGHDN, CDR2 FVKESK. The ends lost 2 bases at V and 2 bases at J; junction bases unmatched: 4. The CDR3 spans 16 residues. For the CDR3, the DNA is TGTGCCAGCAGCCAAATAGCGGGAGTAACCTACAATGAGCAGTTCTTC. It is translated as CASSQIAGVTYNEQFF.

This rearrangement joins TRBV18 to TRBJ1-5; D gene uncertain. Trimming took off 3 bases at V and 0 bases at J, with 6 bases between the two ends. There are 14 residues in the CDR3. Germline V gene data show CDR1 as KGHSH and CDR2 as LQKENI. The CDR3: CASSPPNSNQPQHF. CDR3 in DNA: TGTGCCAGCTCACCGCCGAATAGCAATCAGCCCCAGCATTTT.

The chain carries TRBV11-3 and TRBJ2-6, with 7 bases matching TRBD2. This CDR3 is built from 15 residues. Germline CDR1 is SGHNT and CDR2 is YENEEA. V gave up 3 bases and J gave up 6 bases; unmatched junction bases: 5. The CDR3: CASSFSGGSANVLTF. The DNA of the CDR3 is TGTGCCAGCAGCTTCTCCGGGGGGTCGGCCAACGTCCTGACTTTC.

The CDR3 sequence: CASSEPGGWESNTGELFF. The CDR3 bases are TGTGCCAGCAGTGAACCGGGCGGATGGGAGTCGAACACCGGGGAGCTGTTTTTT. V and J are TRBV2 and TRBJ2-2; possible D gene TRBD2, 5 bases. From germline, CDR1 is SNHLY and CDR2 FYNNEI. V was shortened by 2 bases and J by 0 bases, with 16 bases between the two germline ends. The CDR3 covers 18 residues.

As regards this clone: This same CDR3 is encoded by further DNA sequences in the sample. The rearrangement links TRBV27 to TRBJ2-7; 7 bases align to TRBD2. Germline loops: CDR1 MNHEY, CDR2 SMNVEV (reference sequence). With V trimmed by 2 bases and J by 4 bases, 5 bases remained unmatched. This CDR3 is 14 amino acids long. CDR3 nucleotides: TGTGCCAGCAGTTTAGCGGGGGAATCTTACGAGCAGTACTTC. It specifies CASSLAGESYEQYF.

The genes are TRBV5-5 and TRBJ2-5; 8 nucleotides line up with TRBD2. CDR1 is SGHKS and CDR2 is YYEKEE in the germline V gene (reference sequence). CDR3 size: 15 residues. The trim removed 1 base at V and 1 base at J, leaving 3 bases unmatched. CDR3 nucleotide sequence: TGTGCCAGCAGCTTGACTAGCGGTGCCCAAGAGACCCAGTACTTC. The encoded protein is CASSLTSGAQETQYF.

The chain has TRBV19 and TRBJ2-1, with 11 nucleotides matching TRBD2. V lost 1 base, J lost 8 bases, and 4 bases stayed unmatched. The CDR3 has 15 amino acids. Germline CDR1 LNHDA, CDR2 SQIVND (reference sequence). In DNA, the CDR3 is TGTGCCAGTAGTATAGGACTAGCGGGAAGAGATGAGCAGTTCTTC. This translates into CASSIGLAGRDEQFF. The full variable domain, its missing parts supplied by reference TRBV19 and TRBJ2-1, is DGGITQSPKYLFRKEGQNVTLSCEQNLNHDAMYWYRQDPGQGLRLIYYSQIVNDFQKGDIAEGYSVSREKKESFPLTVTSAQKNPTAFYLCASSIGLAGRDEQFFGPGTRLTVL.

This chain uses TRBV5-6 with TRBJ2-7; no firm D call. Looked up from germline, CDR1 is SGHDT and CDR2 is YYEEEE. The CDR3 is 13 residues long. With 2 bases removed from V and 3 bases from J, the gap between germline ends came to 9 bases. CDR3 loop: CASSFGHDYEQYF. As DNA, the CDR3 is TGTGCCAGCAGCTTCGGCCACGACTACGAGCAGTACTTC. Full variable domain (outside the CDR3, taken from reference TRBV5-6 and TRBJ2-7): DAGVTQSPTHLIKTRGQQVTLRCSPKSGHDTVSWYQQALGQGPQFIFQYYEEEERQRGNFPDRFSGHQFPNYSSELNVNALLLGDSALYLCASSFGHDYEQYFGPGTRLTVT.

In this sample, this clone turned up once. CDR3 residues: CASSFGGRANEQFF. The CDR3 nucleotides read TGTGCCAGCAGCTTCGGGGGTAGGGCCAATGAGCAGTTCTTC. The chain employs TRBV5-4 and TRBJ2-1; TRBD2 might be the D (6 bases). From germline, CDR1 is SGHNT and CDR2 YYREEE (reference sequence). CDR3 size: 14 residues. The germline V and J ends were trimmed by 2 bases and 6 bases, with 12 bases remaining between them.